This TCR beta chain came from a study of Graves' ophthalmopathy and Graves' hyperthyroidism. Looking at the study overall: Peripheral blood samples were taken at initial diagnosis, before any treatment.

Study-level points and caveats: Blood also held most thyroid clonotypes expanded above 0.001 frequency.

On this clonotype itself: Its specificity is not known.

RNA transcripts were the template, and TCR beta CDR3 regions were amplified from them. HTBI primers served in a first-round RT-PCR, which a second-round multiplex PCR followed. TCRdb re-called the multiplex PCR reads through MiXCR, storing one row per CDR3 protein. Of about 400,000 distinct CDR3 sequences listed, around 20% are singletons. Ophthalmopathic donors had moderate-to-severe activity, CAS ≥3 and NOSPECS ≥4, with disease that had lasted under 3 months. Material: peripheral blood. The TCR sequence derives from a woman younger than 30 with Graves' ophthalmopathy.

DNA of the CDR3: TGTGCCAGCAGCGCTTCGTGGGGTGAGCAGTACTTC. Protein sequence: CASSASWGEQYF. V usage is TRBV28 and J usage is TRBJ2-7; D not certain. Germline V CDR1 and CDR2: MDHEN, SYDVKM. The ends were cut back, 6 bases at V and 7 bases at J, with 13 bases in the middle. This CDR3 has 12 amino acids.